The clone carrying this T cell receptor (beta chain) was observed once. Its target is unknown. The method was immunoSEQ multiplex PCR; TCRdb's version includes in-frame clones alone and lacks a portion of them. The sample yields under 300,000 clones, 65% seen once. The sample is drawn from a study of shared clonotypes between healthy human individuals. Study-wide findings and caveats: Blood was the sole source, and tissue repertoires probably differ. Clonotype sharing among donors was expected to depend on sequencing depth.

Germline CDR1 and CDR2: SQVTM and ANQGSEA. The CDR3 is 14 residues long. With 4 bases removed from V and 0 bases from J, the gap between germline ends came to 11 bases. The donors were all Caucasian adults (living in Nashville, Tennessee). This chain joins TRBV29-1 and TRBJ2-3; D call uncertain. The sequence was collected from a man aged 30 to 39 in good health. The sequencing sample was made of memory CD4+ T cells sorted from blood. The subset here: CD45RA-negative fraction. CDR3: CSVVPVASTDTQYF. The DNA of the CDR3 is TGCAGCGTTGTGCCGGTTGCTAGCACAGATACGCAGTATTTT.